Listed below are T cell receptor beta chains from one sample, sequenced in a study of shared clonotypes between healthy human individuals. Only in-frame clones appear in the TCRdb table, and some are missing; sequencing was by immunoSEQ multiplex PCR. The sample contains hundreds of thousands of clones, about 95% of which appear only once. The sequencing sample was made of naive CD8+ T cells sorted from blood. Source of these receptors: a woman in her 30s in good health. The CDR3 runs from the conserved cysteine through the conserved F or W. The D gene is left open where the match is weak. Clone size is shown for a subset of rows, as once, few, many or a class of expanded clone.

14	TRBV5-6	-	TRBD2	TRBJ2-1	CASSNGLAVDEQFF	TGTGCCAGCAGCAACGGACTAGCGGTAGATGAGCAGTTCTTC
16	TRBV28	-	TRBD1	TRBJ2-1	CASSSSRDRVYNEQFF	TGTGCCAGCAGTTCCAGCCGGGACAGGGTGTACAATGAGCAGTTCTTC
13	TRBV11-2	-	-	TRBJ2-3	CASSFRLGDTQYF	TGTGCCAGCAGCTTCCGGCTAGGCGATACGCAGTATTTT
15	TRBV18	-	-	TRBJ2-1	CASSPAGLNYNEQFF	TGTGCCAGCTCACCTGCTGGACTTAACTACAATGAGCAGTTCTTC
14	TRBV6-1	-	TRBD2	TRBJ2-1	CASTGTSRHNEQFF	TGTGCCAGCACCGGGACTAGCAGACACAATGAGCAGTTCTTC
16	TRBV15	-	-	TRBJ2-5	CATSRDGGTSQETQYF	TGTGCCACCAGCAGAGATGGCGGGACTTCTCAAGAGACCCAGTACTTC
15	TRBV7-9	-	TRBD2	TRBJ2-7	CASSPQGAGVLEQYF	TGTGCCAGCAGCCCCCAAGGAGCGGGAGTCCTCGAGCAGTACTTC
16	TRBV11-2	-	TRBD1	TRBJ2-1	CASSPGGGTIVDEQFF	TGTGCCAGCAGCCCAGGGGGCGGGACCATTGTAGATGAGCAGTTCTTC
13	TRBV10-3	-	TRBD1	TRBJ2-1	CAIGGTDYNEQFF	TGTGCCATCGGTGGGACAGACTACAATGAGCAGTTCTTC
16	TRBV6-5	-	TRBD2	TRBJ2-5	CASSYNLAGIQETQYF	TGTGCCAGCAGTTATAACCTAGCGGGGATCCAAGAGACCCAGTACTTC
17	TRBV11-2	-	TRBD1	TRBJ2-7	CASSTRTGGLSSYEQYF	TGTGCCAGCAGCACCCGGACAGGGGGCTTGAGCTCCTACGAGCAGTACTTC
15	TRBV25-1	-	-	TRBJ2-7	CASSATFAASYEQYF	TGTGCCAGCAGTGCGACATTCGCAGCTTCCTACGAGCAGTACTTC
14	TRBV9	-	-	TRBJ1-2	CASSASTGSYGYTF	TGTGCCAGCAGCGCCTCTACAGGGTCCTATGGCTACACCTTC
18	TRBV10-3	-	-	TRBJ2-1	CAISEASPGGRGYNEQFF	TGTGCCATCAGTGAGGCCTCCCCCGGGGGGCGGGGCTACAATGAGCAGTTCTTC
16	TRBV28	-	TRBD1	TRBJ1-5	CASIGKTGGSNQPQHF	TGTGCCAGCATCGGGAAAACAGGGGGTAGCAATCAGCCCCAGCATTTT
17	TRBV10-1	-	-	TRBJ2-1	CASSEQPLDPGYNEQFF	TGCGCCAGCAGTGAACAGCCTTTAGATCCTGGGTACAATGAGCAGTTCTTC
13	TRBV10-1	-	TRBD2	TRBJ2-7	CASSLGLAGEQYF	TGCGCCAGCAGTTTAGGACTAGCGGGCGAGCAGTACTTC
15	TRBV6-1	-	-	TRBJ2-1	CASSELPFDYNEQFF	TGTGCCAGCAGTGAATTGCCCTTCGACTACAATGAGCAGTTCTTC
16	TRBV10-1	-	TRBD1	TRBJ2-5	CASSTPGQGGKETQYF	TGCGCCAGCAGTACTCCGGGACAGGGGGGAAAAGAGACCCAGTACTTC
15	TRBV5-4	-	-	TRBJ2-2	CASSPWDSSEGELFF	TGTGCCAGCAGCCCCTGGGACTCCAGTGAAGGGGAGCTGTTTTTT
10	TRBV28	-	-	TRBJ2-7	CASSDYEQYF	TGTGCCAGCAGTGACTACGAGCAGTACTTC
14	TRBV7-8	once	-	TRBJ2-7	CASSLGRGAYEQYF	TGTGCCAGCAGCTTAGGGAGGGGCGCCTACGAGCAGTACTTC
14	TRBV28	-	TRBD2	TRBJ2-7	CAGAAREEVGEQYF	TGTGCCGGAGCAGCGCGGGAGGAGGTGGGCGAGCAGTACTTC
16	TRBV4-1	-	-	TRBJ2-2	CASSQVSLVNTGELFF	TGCGCCAGCAGCCAAGTATCTCTAGTGAACACCGGGGAGCTGTTTTTT
16	TRBV13	-	TRBD1	TRBJ1-5	CASSLRSTGLRQPQHF	TGTGCCAGCAGCCTCAGATCGACAGGGCTCCGACAGCCCCAGCATTTT
15	TRBV27	-	TRBD2	TRBJ2-7	CASREGLAGYYEQYF	TGTGCCAGCAGGGAAGGACTAGCGGGTTACTACGAGCAGTACTTC
14	TRBV30	few	TRBD1	TRBJ1-1	CAWSPGQGDTEAFF	TGTGCCTGGAGTCCGGGACAGGGGGACACTGAAGCTTTCTTT
12	TRBV7-9	once	-	TRBJ2-7	CAIETELYEQYF	TGTGCCATAGAGACGGAACTCTACGAGCAGTACTTC
16	TRBV4-1	-	-	TRBJ1-5	CASSQRETLSNQPQHF	TGCGCCAGCAGCCAAAGGGAGACACTTAGCAATCAGCCCCAGCATTTT
13	TRBV27	-	-	TRBJ1-1	CASSLSGGTEAFF	TGTGCCAGCAGTTTATCGGGCGGGACTGAAGCTTTCTTT
13	TRBV30	-	-	TRBJ2-3	CAWRLPPTDTQYF	TGTGCCTGGCGACTACCTCCCACAGATACGCAGTATTTT
13	TRBV11-2	-	-	TRBJ2-1	CASSSGPYNEQFF	TGTGCCAGCAGCTCCGGGCCCTACAATGAGCAGTTCTTC
15	TRBV27	once	-	TRBJ2-2	CASSSRGTNTGELFF	TGTGCCAGCAGTTCCCGGGGGACGAACACCGGGGAGCTGTTTTTT
15	TRBV5-5	-	TRBD1	TRBJ1-5	CASSWGQHSNQPQHF	TGTGCCAGCAGCTGGGGACAGCATAGCAATCAGCCCCAGCATTTT
15	TRBV2	-	TRBD1	TRBJ2-7	CASRLGQGIIYEQYF	TGTGCCAGCAGGCTGGGACAGGGTATTATTTACGAGCAGTACTTC
16	TRBV11-1	-	TRBD2	TRBJ2-3	CASSLARELAADTQYF	TGTGCCAGCAGCTTAGCGCGAGAACTAGCGGCGGATACGCAGTATTTT
15	TRBV27	-	-	TRBJ1-1	CASSLSMGTNTEAFF	TGTGCCAGCAGTTTATCCATGGGTACGAACACTGAAGCTTTCTTT
13	TRBV11-2	-	-	TRBJ2-3	CASSLDPTDTQYF	TGTGCCAGCAGCTTAGACCCCACAGATACGCAGTATTTT
16	TRBV27	-	TRBD1	TRBJ2-7	CASSLSPGTGLYEQYF	TGTGCCAGCAGTTTATCCCCCGGGACAGGTCTCTACGAGCAGTACTTC
13	TRBV29-1	-	TRBD2	TRBJ2-3	CSVEGGSGDTQYF	TGCAGCGTTGAGGGGGGGAGCGGAGATACGCAGTATTTT
14	TRBV5-1	-	-	TRBJ2-7	CASSSGRRGFEQYF	TGCGCCAGCAGCTCGGGGCGACGGGGTTTCGAGCAGTACTTC
16	TRBV4-1	-	TRBD1	TRBJ1-1	CASSQDRGRGRSEAFF	TGCGCCAGCAGCCAAGATAGGGGGCGCGGGCGATCAGAAGCTTTCTTT